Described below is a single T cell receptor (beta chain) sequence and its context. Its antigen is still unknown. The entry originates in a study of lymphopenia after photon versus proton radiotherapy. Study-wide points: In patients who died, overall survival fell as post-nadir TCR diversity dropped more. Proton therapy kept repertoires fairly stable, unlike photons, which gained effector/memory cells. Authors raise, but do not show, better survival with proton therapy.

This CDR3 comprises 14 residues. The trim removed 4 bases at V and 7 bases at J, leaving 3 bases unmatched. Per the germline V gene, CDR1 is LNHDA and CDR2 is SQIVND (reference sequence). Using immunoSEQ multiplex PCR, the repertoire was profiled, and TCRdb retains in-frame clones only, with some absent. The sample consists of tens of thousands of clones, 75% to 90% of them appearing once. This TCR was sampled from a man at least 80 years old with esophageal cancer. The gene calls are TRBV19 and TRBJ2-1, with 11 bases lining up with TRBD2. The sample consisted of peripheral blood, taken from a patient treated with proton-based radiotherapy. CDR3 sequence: CASSNLAGGNEQFF. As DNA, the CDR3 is TGTGCCAGTAGTAACCTAGCGGGAGGAAATGAGCAGTTCTTC.